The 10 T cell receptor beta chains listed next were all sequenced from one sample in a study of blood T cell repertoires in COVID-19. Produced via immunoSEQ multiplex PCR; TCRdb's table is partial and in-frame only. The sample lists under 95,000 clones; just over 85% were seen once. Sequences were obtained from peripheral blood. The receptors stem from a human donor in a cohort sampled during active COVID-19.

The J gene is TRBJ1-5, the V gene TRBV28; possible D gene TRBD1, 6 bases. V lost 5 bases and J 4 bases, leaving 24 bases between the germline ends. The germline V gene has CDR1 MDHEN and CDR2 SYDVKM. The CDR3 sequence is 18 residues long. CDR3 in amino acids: CASSNTFLRGALNQPQHF. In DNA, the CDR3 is TGTGCCAGCAGTAATACGTTTCTCAGGGGAGCCCTTAATCAGCCCCAGCATTTT.

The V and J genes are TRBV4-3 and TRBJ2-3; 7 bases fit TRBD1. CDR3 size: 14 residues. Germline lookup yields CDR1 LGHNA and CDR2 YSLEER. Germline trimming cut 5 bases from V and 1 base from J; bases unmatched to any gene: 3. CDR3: CASSGQEGTDTQYF. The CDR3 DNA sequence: TGCGCCAGCAGCGGACAGGAAGGCACAGATACGCAGTATTTT.

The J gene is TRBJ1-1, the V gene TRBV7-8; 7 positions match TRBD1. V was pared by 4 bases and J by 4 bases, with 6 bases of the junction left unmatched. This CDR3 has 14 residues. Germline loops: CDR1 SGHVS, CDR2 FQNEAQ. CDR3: CASSSWTGTTEAFF. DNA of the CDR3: TGTGCCAGCAGCTCATGGACAGGTACCACTGAAGCTTTCTTT.

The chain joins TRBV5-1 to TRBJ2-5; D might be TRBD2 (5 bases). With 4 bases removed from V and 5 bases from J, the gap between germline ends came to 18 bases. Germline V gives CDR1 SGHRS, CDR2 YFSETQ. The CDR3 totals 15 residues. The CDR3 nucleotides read TGCGCCAGCAGCCAATCCGGGATCCCCAAGGAGACCCAGTACTTC. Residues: CASSQSGIPKETQYF.

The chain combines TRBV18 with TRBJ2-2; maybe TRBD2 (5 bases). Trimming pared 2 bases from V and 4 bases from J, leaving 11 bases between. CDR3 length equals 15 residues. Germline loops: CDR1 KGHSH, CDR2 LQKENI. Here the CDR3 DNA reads TGTGCCAGCTCACCAGGACTTCCGGGCACCGGGGAGCTGTTTTTT. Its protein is CASSPGLPGTGELFF.

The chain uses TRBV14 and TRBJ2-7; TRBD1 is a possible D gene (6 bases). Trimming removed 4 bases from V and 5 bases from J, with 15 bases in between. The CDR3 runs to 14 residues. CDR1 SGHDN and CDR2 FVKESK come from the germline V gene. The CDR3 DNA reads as TGTGCCAGCAGCCCTCACCTACAGGGCCACGAGCAGTACTTC. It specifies CASSPHLQGHEQYF.

The chain's CDR3 is CASTADRGGNTIYF. The CDR3 coding sequence is TGTGCCAGTACTGCTGACAGGGGCGGAAACACCATATATTTT. This chain joins TRBV6-6 and TRBJ1-3, with TRBD1 matching over 8 bases. CDR1 and CDR2 (germline): MNHNY, SVGAGI (reference sequence). The CDR3 loop spans 14 amino acids. J lost 4 bases, V lost 9 bases, and 8 bases had no gene match.

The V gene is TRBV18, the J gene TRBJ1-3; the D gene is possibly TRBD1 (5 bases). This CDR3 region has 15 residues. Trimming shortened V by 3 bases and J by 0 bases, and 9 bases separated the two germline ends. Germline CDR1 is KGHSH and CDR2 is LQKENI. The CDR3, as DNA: TGTGCCAGCTCACCCGCAGGGTCCTCTGGAAACACCATATATTTT. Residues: CASSPAGSSGNTIYF.

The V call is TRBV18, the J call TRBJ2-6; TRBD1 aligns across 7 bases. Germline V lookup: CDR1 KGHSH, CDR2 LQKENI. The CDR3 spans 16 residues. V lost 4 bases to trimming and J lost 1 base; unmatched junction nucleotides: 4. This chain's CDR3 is CASSLDRRSGANVLTF. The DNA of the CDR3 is TGTGCCAGCTCACTGGACAGGAGATCTGGGGCCAACGTCCTGACTTTC.

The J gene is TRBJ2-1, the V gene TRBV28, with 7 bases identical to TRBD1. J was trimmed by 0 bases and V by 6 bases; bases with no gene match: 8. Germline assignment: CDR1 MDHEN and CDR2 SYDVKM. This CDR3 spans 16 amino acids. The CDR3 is CASRGQAADSYNEQFF. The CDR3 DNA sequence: TGTGCCAGCAGAGGACAGGCCGCTGACTCCTACAATGAGCAGTTCTTC.